A single T cell receptor (beta chain) is shown here with its context. Its antigen is not known. This record comes from a study of vaccination and CD4 T cells after COVID-19. Study information: At a median approximately 100 days (range 35 to 161) after diagnosis, post-COVID samples were drawn. The control cultures got either a CEFX pool, an HIV-1 Nef pool, or no peptide at all. Samples after vaccination came a median 72 days past dose two, ranging 14 to 241.

Cultured CD4+ T cells had their DNA profiled by the Oncomine TCR Beta short-read assay. TCRdb reprocessed the PCR reads with MiXCR, giving one entry per CDR3 protein. The table includes 4,500 to 5,500 distinct CDR3 sequences, 60% detected once. Noted treatment: roughly 11-day PBMC culture with coronavirus spike peptide pools or control peptides (ViraFEST assay). Researchers collected the unexposed donor's CD4+ T cells before the COVID-19 pandemic (2011-2018). Germline CDR1 is MDHEN and CDR2 is SYDVKM. This CDR3 has 13 residues. V was cut by 7 bases and J by 0 bases, with 7 bases left in between. The V call is TRBV28, the J call TRBJ1-5, with unresolved D. The source is a human donor in good health. Sequenced: CD4+ T cells from blood, cultured in vitro. CDR3 coding DNA: TGTGCCAGCACCCCCGGTAGCAATCAGCCCCAGCATTTT. Its protein is CASTPGSNQPQHF.